The clone carrying this T cell receptor beta chain was seen more than once but under ten times. The sample originates from a study of T cells in Graves' hyperthyroidism and ophthalmopathy. Per germline, CDR1 SEHNR and CDR2 FQNEAQ (reference sequence). This CDR3 has 15 amino acids. V lost 6 bases and J 5 bases, leaving 20 bases between the germline ends. What was amplified from RNA transcripts were TCR beta CDR3 regions. Primed by the HTBI set, a first-round RT-PCR was run on the TCR CDR3. TCRdb re-derived calls from the multiplex PCR reads in MiXCR, one entry per CDR3 protein. Among approximately 360,000 distinct CDR3 sequences listed, approximately 25% were seen once. Stability of Graves' hyperthyroidism was defined as absent ophthalmopathy progression within 18 months. The diagnoses drew upon clinical symptoms, serum thyroxine and TRAb, thyroid ultrasound and orbital computed tomography. Fresh peripheral blood, around 9.2 ml of it, supplied the PBMCs.

Sequenced: blood. The source is a man in his fifties or sixties with Graves' hyperthyroidism. This chain uses TRBV7-9 with TRBJ2-7; D might be TRBD1 (6 bases). The CDR3 nucleotides are TGTGCCAGCAGTCAAGGGGTCGCACCAGGGGACGAGCAGTACTTC. It encodes CASSQGVAPGDEQYF. The whole variable domain, filled in from reference TRBV7-9 and TRBJ2-7, reads DTGVSQNPRHKITKRGQNVTFRCDPISEHNRLYWYRQTLGQGPEFLTYFQNEAQLEKSRLLSDRFSAERPKGSFSTLEIQRTEQGDSAMYLCASSQGVAPGDEQYFGPGTRLTVT.